A single sample is the source of the 23 T cell receptor beta chains below, sequenced in a study of CD8 T cells in Susac syndrome. RNA amounts of roughly 0.5 to 1 ug underwent reverse transcription with random hexamers. One entry per CDR3 protein results from TCRdb running MiXCR on the immunoSEQ multiplex PCR reads. This sample yields approximately 77,000 distinct CDR3 sequences, of which roughly 91% are seen a single time; around 0.52% belongs to the top ten. Sequenced material: CD4+ T cells from PBMCs. The source is a human donor with Susac syndrome.

This clonotype was seen a single time. The V and J genes are TRBV2 and TRBJ2-1, with 12 bases fitting TRBD2. The V gene end was trimmed by 8 bases and the J gene end by 5 bases; junction bases not matched to a gene: 7. Germline V gene data show CDR1 as SNHLY and CDR2 as FYNNEI. The CDR3 covers 15 residues. CDR3 region: CASRATSGGHNEQFF. In DNA form, the CDR3 reads TGTGCCAGCCGAGCGACTAGCGGGGGACACAATGAGCAGTTCTTC.

The genes are TRBV5-5 and TRBJ2-1, with 10 bases aligning to TRBD2. Germline CDR1 SGHKS, CDR2 YYEKEE (reference sequence). Unmatched junction bases numbered 5, after V lost 3 bases and J lost 5 bases. The CDR3 has 15 residues. CDR3 in amino acids: CASSSRTSGNNEQFF. DNA of the CDR3: TGTGCCAGCAGCTCTCGGACTAGCGGAAACAATGAGCAGTTCTTC.

This chain joins TRBV30 and TRBJ1-2; 7 bases are a match to TRBD1. The CDR3 extends over 12 amino acids. Germline V gene sequence: CDR1 GTSNPN, CDR2 SVGIG (reference sequence). Trimming removed 0 bases from V and 6 bases from J; junction bases left unmatched: 1. The CDR3 DNA sequence: TGTGCCTGGAGTGTTACAGGGGATGGCTACACCTTC. Protein sequence: CAWSVTGDGYTF.

This clonotype appeared a few times. The chain joins TRBV29-1 to TRBJ2-5; D gene uncertain. Germline CDR1 and CDR2: SQVTM and ANQGSEA. V gave up 2 bases and J gave up 0 bases, with 10 bases separating them. The CDR3 has 14 residues. The CDR3 DNA is TGCAGCGTTGAAATGGTTAGGTACCAAGAGACCCAGTACTTC. Translated: CSVEMVRYQETQYF.

The chain recombines TRBV25-1 with TRBJ2-7; the D is unclear. The V and J ends lost 8 bases and 3 bases respectively, with 5 bases between them. Germline V gene data show CDR1 as MGHDK and CDR2 as SYGVNS. The CDR3 is 10 amino acids. CDR3 loop: CASGSYEQYF. The CDR3 DNA reads as TGTGCCAGCGGCAGCTACGAGCAGTACTTC.

The chain joins TRBV20-1 to TRBJ2-3, with a tentative D call TRBD2 (6 bases). V gave up 0 bases and J gave up 8 bases, with 12 bases separating them. The germline V gene encodes CDR1 DFQATT and CDR2 SNEGSKA (reference sequence). CDR3 length: 13 residues. The CDR3 here is CSARDVSGVTQYF. CDR3 DNA: TGCAGTGCTAGAGATGTGTCGGGAGTTACGCAGTATTTT.

This chain connects TRBV7-9 to TRBJ1-1; tentative D call: TRBD1 (6 bases). The length of the CDR3 is 15 residues. V was trimmed by 3 bases and J by 1 base, leaving 12 bases between them. Germline V gives CDR1 SEHNR, CDR2 FQNEAQ (reference sequence). This CDR3 reads CASSLRQEKNTEAFF. CDR3 in DNA: TGTGCCAGCAGCTTGAGACAGGAAAAGAACACTGAAGCTTTCTTT.

The chain combines TRBV6-1 with TRBJ2-2; TRBD2 matches at 7 bases. Losses at the gene ends were 5 bases for V and 0 bases for J; bases not matched to a gene: 3. The CDR3 has 15 residues. Germline V CDR1 and CDR2: MNHNS, SASEGT. In DNA, the CDR3 is TGTGCCAGCAGTAAGCTAGCGGCGAACACCGGGGAGCTGTTTTTT. Residues: CASSKLAANTGELFF.

V is TRBV2 and J is TRBJ2-3, with D tentatively TRBD1 or TRBD2 (5 bases each). Trimming pared 11 bases from V and 0 bases from J, leaving 15 bases between. The germline V gene has CDR1 SNHLY and CDR2 FYNNEI. The CDR3 is 14 amino acids. The chain's CDR3 is CAVGRGVSTDTQYF. CDR3 bases: TGTGCCGTGGGACGAGGGGTGAGCACAGATACGCAGTATTTT.

The J gene is TRBJ1-2, the V gene TRBV3-1; D is uncertain. In germline, CDR1 is LGHDT, CDR2 YNNKEL (reference sequence). V dropped 1 base and J dropped 4 bases, with 7 bases sitting between them. The CDR3 is 13 residues long. The CDR3 is CASSQARIYGYTF. Written as DNA, the CDR3 is TGTGCCAGCAGCCAAGCAAGGATCTATGGCTACACCTTC.

This clonotype appeared a single time. V usage is TRBV27 and J usage is TRBJ2-1; 10 nucleotides match TRBD2. CDR3 length equals 17 residues. Germline loops: CDR1 MNHEY, CDR2 SMNVEV (reference sequence). V lost 6 bases to trimming and J lost 7 bases; unmatched junction nucleotides: 15. For the CDR3, the DNA is TGTGCCAGCAGCCACATCCCCGAGCGGGGGGGTAGTAATGAGCAGTTCTTC. Encoded protein: CASSHIPERGGSNEQFF.

The chain has TRBV19 and TRBJ2-5; either TRBD1 or TRBD2 may supply D (5 bases each). This CDR3 has 15 amino acids. The V end lost 4 bases, the J end lost 6 bases, and 18 bases lay between the germline ends. In germline, CDR1 is LNHDA, CDR2 SQIVND (reference sequence). The CDR3 here is CASSTAHGTGKTQYF. The CDR3 DNA reads as TGTGCCAGTAGTACCGCCCACGGGACGGGGAAGACCCAGTACTTC. The complete variable domain, with remaining parts taken from reference TRBV19 and TRBJ2-5, reads DGGITQSPKYLFRKEGQNVTLSCEQNLNHDAMYWYRQDPGQGLRLIYYSQIVNDFQKGDIAEGYSVSREKKESFPLTVTSAQKNPTAFYLCASSTAHGTGKTQYFGPGTRLLVL.

The chain combines TRBV19 with TRBJ2-5; D unresolved. V was pared by 6 bases and J by 5 bases, with 16 bases between. CDR1 LNHDA and CDR2 SQIVND come from the germline V gene (reference sequence). The CDR3 runs 14 residues. In DNA form, the CDR3 reads TGTGCCAGTAGCCAAACCTGGTGGAGCGAGACCCAGTACTTC. It translates to CASSQTWWSETQYF.

The CDR3 bases are TGCAGCGCCGGACAGGGGACCACCTACGAGCAGTACTTC. Its protein is CSAGQGTTYEQYF. The rearrangement links TRBV29-1 to TRBJ2-7; TRBD1 agrees at 9 bases. The CDR3 has 13 amino acids. V shed 7 bases and J 2 bases; nucleotides not matched to a gene: 6. Germline V gene data show CDR1 as SQVTM and CDR2 as ANQGSEA.

This chain links TRBV28 with TRBJ2-7; maybe TRBD2 (5 bases). The V gene's germline CDR1 is MDHEN and CDR2 SYDVKM. This CDR3 is built from 14 residues. V shed 6 bases and J shed 5 bases, with 17 bases lying between them. The CDR3 nucleotides read TGTGCCAGCAGAGAGACCGGTTGGACTGACGAGCAGTACTTC. Translated, it gives CASRETGWTDEQYF. Based on the CDR3 plus reference TRBV28 and TRBJ2-7, the full variable domain is DVKVTQSSRYLVKRTGEKVFLECVQDMDHENMFWYRQDPGLGLRLIYFSYDVKMKEKGDIPEGYSVSREKKERFSLILESASTNQTSMYLCASRETGWTDEQYFGPGTRLTVT.

The rearrangement links TRBV24-1 to TRBJ2-2, with 11 bases identical to TRBD2. V shed 9 bases, J shed 2 bases, and the junction held 4 bases outside the gene matches. CDR3 size: 15 residues. The V gene's germline CDR1 is KGHDR and CDR2 SFDVKD. CDR3 DNA sequence: TGTGCCACCCGTGGGACTAGCGGAAACACCGGGGAGCTGTTTTTT. Amino acid sequence: CATRGTSGNTGELFF.

The chain combines TRBV7-6 with TRBJ1-3; D may be TRBD1 (5 bases). The ends were cut back, 6 bases at V and 0 bases at J, with 18 bases in the middle. CDR3 length: 17 amino acids. CDR1 is SGHVS, CDR2 FNYEAQ, per germline. The CDR3 reads CASSSDILANSGNTIYF. The CDR3 nucleotides read TGTGCCAGCAGTTCGGACATCCTGGCCAACTCTGGAAACACCATATATTTT. The whole variable domain, filled in from reference TRBV7-6 and TRBJ1-3, reads GAGVSQSPRYKVTKRGQDVALRCDPISGHVSLYWYRQALGQGPEFLTYFNYEAQQDKSGLPNDRFSAERPEGSISTLTIQRTEQRDSAMYRCASSSDILANSGNTIYFGEGSWLTVV.

This sequence joins TRBV20-1 and TRBJ2-3; D unresolved. V gave up 0 bases and J gave up 0 bases, with 4 bases separating them. Germline V CDR1 and CDR2: DFQATT, SNEGSKA (reference sequence). The CDR3 consists of 13 residues. CDR3 region: CSAREASTDTQYF. CDR3 nucleotide sequence: TGCAGTGCTAGAGAGGCTAGCACAGATACGCAGTATTTT.

CDR3: CASSPPQTASTGELFF. The CDR3, as DNA: TGTGCCAGCAGCCCCCCCCAGACAGCCAGCACCGGGGAGCTGTTTTTT. The chain links TRBV14 to TRBJ2-2; D possibly corresponds to TRBD1 (5 bases). The V end was cut by 4 bases, the J end by 4 bases, with 16 bases between. Germline V gene sequence: CDR1 SGHDN, CDR2 FVKESK. The CDR3 covers 16 residues.

This clonotype was seen a few times. V is TRBV6-5 and J is TRBJ1-2, with unresolved D. The CDR3 has 15 residues. V dropped 4 bases and J dropped 2 bases, with 14 bases sitting between them. The germline gives CDR1 MNHEY, CDR2 SVGAGI. The DNA of the CDR3 is TGTGCCAGCAGTTTGGCTGGCACAGCCAACTATGGCTACACCTTC. This codes for CASSLAGTANYGYTF.

The V and J genes are TRBV12-3 or TRBV12-4 and TRBJ2-1, with 8 bases identical to TRBD1. The CDR3 is made up of 15 amino acids. V dropped 6 bases and J dropped 0; count of bases not matched to a gene: 4. The chain's CDR3 is CASRGQGSSYNEQFF. CDR3 coding DNA: TGTGCCAGCAGAGGACAGGGCAGCTCCTACAATGAGCAGTTCTTC.

The chain is built from TRBV20-1 and TRBJ2-5; 10 nucleotides match TRBD1. From germline, CDR1 is DFQATT and CDR2 SNEGSKA (reference sequence). The CDR3 contains 12 residues. For the CDR3, the DNA is TGCAGCATGGGACAGGGGAAAGAGACCCAGTACTTC. This sequence encodes CSMGQGKETQYF.

The V and J genes are TRBV12-3 or TRBV12-4 and TRBJ2-7; possibly TRBD2 for D (5 bases). Deletions cut 4 bases from V and 3 bases from J, with 16 bases between. The CDR3 consists of 15 residues. CDR3 residues: CASSSRLSGYYEQYF. CDR3 nucleotides: TGTGCCAGCAGTTCCAGACTAAGTGGGTACTACGAGCAGTACTTC.